This T cell receptor (beta chain) was sequenced in a study of blood T cell repertoires in COVID-19. Study context: T cells, B-cell-depleted T cells, or PBMCs provided the cDNA or gDNA that served as material.

The CDR3 runs to 17 residues. Germline V gene sequence: CDR1 MNHEY, CDR2 SMNVEV (reference sequence). V was pared by 4 bases and J by 2 bases, with 8 bases of the junction left unmatched. Original methodology: The assay estimated nucleated cells by amplifying reference gene primers. Generated by immunoSEQ multiplex PCR, the TCRdb table keeps only in-frame clones and is missing some. The DNA gave D and trimming, while V, J and clone size come from that table. The profile shows around 110,000 clones, roughly nine tenths of them singletons. The TCR originated in a human donor with active COVID-19. The donor label of this sample is uncertain. The gene calls are TRBV27 and TRBJ2-4; the match to TRBD2 covers 10 bases. Sequenced material: peripheral blood. The CDR3: CASSSLDSGGSKNIQYF. The CDR3 nucleotides read TGTGCCAGCAGTTCTCTTGATAGCGGGGGGTCCAAAAACATTCAGTACTTC.